This T cell receptor (beta chain) was sequenced during a study of cytomegalovirus exposure and HLA in healthy donors (TCRdb year 2017). Study-level background: According to a later analysis, one platform produced both the roughly 120 validation repertoires and the approximately 600 repertoires of the first cohort. The study aimed to test whether signatures of past pathogen exposure could be identified by cataloging public T cell receptors. Besides the first cohort of some 670 subjects, a separate validation cohort made up of 95 to 150 different subjects was used. To predict cytomegalovirus infection status, the study brought together high-throughput TCR immunosequencing, statistical association of individual TCRs with disease status, and machine learning. Broader findings and caveats from the paper: The validation cohort had no HLA typing available for a later analysis, so co-occurrence within that cohort was assessed over all 120 repertoires. In a later analysis, TCRs clustered in the first cohort were found to also tend to co-occur in the approximately 110 validation repertoires, with 90% to 95% of cluster scores above 0. In vitro tests confirmed that three of the cytomegalovirus-associated TCR beta chains recognize cytomegalovirus antigens. Cytomegalovirus status was reported to be diagnosed by the classifier with high specificity and sensitivity in both the original and validation cohorts. Most TCR sequences were observed very rarely across donors, whereas some public TCRs were present in many individuals. The authors suggested that the approach could potentially be generalized to other disease states and immunological phenotypes. A total of 150 or so TCR beta chains were listed by the study as associated with cytomegalovirus.

The library came from the immunoSEQ multiplex PCR assay. In the paper's pipeline: A statistical classification framework was built for diagnosing cytomegalovirus status from the catalog of TCR beta chain sequences. The source is immuneACCESS, and TCRdb retained only in-frame sequences with V and J called. Part of the clones is not carried over; for the studies checked, unresolved V genes explain less than half of this, and the remainder is unexplained. The V and J calls and clone size are taken from that table; D and trimming were inferred from the DNA. The sample table contains around 150,000 clones; only one count was recorded for 88% of them. Just under 8% of the sample belongs to the ten largest clones. This clone was observed a few times. What antigen it recognizes has not been identified. No base quality values were provided; no much bigger clone lies one nucleotide off. Cut back by 5 bases and 10 bases, the V and J ends lie 17 bases apart. The germline V gene yields SGHTA for CDR1 and FQGNSA for CDR2. The CDR3 has 13 amino acids, counting the end cysteine and phenylalanine. Left in the record is the CDR3 DNA by itself, 39 bases read in frame from the first base.

The donors were included in the validation cohort of 120 subjects, a group kept apart from the roughly 700-subject first cohort. This clonotype was sampled from a woman between 18 and 30 years old in good health and CMV-seropositive. Source material: PBMCs. The chain uses TRBV7-2 and TRBJ1-2; TRBD1 is possibly the D segment (6 matching bases). The nucleotides read TGTGCCAGCAGCCTCCCGGGACAAAGTTACTACACCTTC. Its protein product is CASSLPGQSYYTF.